The 6 T cell receptor beta chains presented below share a single source sample, sequenced in a study of tumor-infiltrating lymphocytes in primary liver carcinoma (dated by TCRdb to 2015 to 2018). Instrument used: Illumina HiSeq 2500. Using a constant-region primer and ProtoScript II reverse transcriptase, TCRbeta-specific cDNA was reverse-transcribed from 450 to 650 ng total RNA. Three nested multiplex PCR rounds, following a slightly modified ARM-PCR procedure, were used to build the TCRbeta libraries. Multiplex TRBV1-TRBV30 forward primers and a Cbeta reverse primer were used in the first two PCR rounds, each of which was run for approximately 9 cycles. In TCRdb, the public reads were trimmed at Q25 with fastp and aligned with MiXCR, with productive beta chains retained. Each entry is one CDR3 protein sequence, shown with its most common DNA and genes. The sample has approximately 300,000 distinct CDR3 sequences on record, roughly two thirds of them singletons. Of the sample, approximately 9% is held by the ten largest clones.

RNA from unsorted whole blood was extracted with TRIzol reagent, and germline DNA was obtained with the DNeasy Blood & Tissue kit. The sequenced material came from peripheral blood. The receptor source for this set is a man aged 40-50 years with primary liver carcinoma and hepatitis B virus infection.

With regard to this clonotype: This clone may be a read error of a much larger clone one base away. CDR3 DNA: TGTGCCAGCAGCGCTCTAGCGGGTGGGCCCGATGAGCAGTCCTTC. Its protein is CASSALAGGPDEQSF. V usage is TRBV11-2 and J usage is TRBJ2-1; TRBD2 matches at 8 bases. This CDR3 contains 15 residues. Germline CDR1 and CDR2: SGHAT and FQNNGV. Combining the CDR3 with reference TRBV11-2 and TRBJ2-1 gives the whole variable domain EAGVAQSPRYKIIEKRQSVAFWCNPISGHATLYWYQQILGQGPKLLIQFQNNGVVDDSQLPKDRFSAERLKGVDSTLKIQPAKLEDSAVYLCASSALAGGPDEQSFGPGTRLTVL.

This chain joins TRBV6-2 or TRBV6-3 and TRBJ1-5; D perhaps matches TRBD1 (6 bases). V was pared by 2 bases and J by 7 bases, with 15 bases between. Germline V gives CDR1 MNHEY, CDR2 SVGEGT. CDR3 size: 15 residues. CDR3 loop: CASSYGHRVQQPQHF. The CDR3, as DNA: TGTGCCAGCAGTTACGGGCACAGGGTACAACAGCCCCAGCATTTT.

Note on this clonotype: A single base separates this from a much larger clone, so it may be a read error. CDR3 in DNA: TGTGCCAGCAGTTACTCGGGATCCAACTACGAGCAGTTCTTC. Translated, it gives CASSYSGSNYEQFF. The V call is TRBV6-2 or TRBV6-3, the J call TRBJ2-1; D gene ambiguous. The germline V and J ends were trimmed by 0 bases and 10 bases, with 13 bases remaining between them. This CDR3 contains 14 residues. Germline lookup yields CDR1 MNHEY and CDR2 SVGEGT.

Notes on this clonotype: This may stem from a read error, because a much larger clone lies one nucleotide away. The chain combines TRBV4-1 with TRBJ2-5; TRBD2 matches at 8 bases. This CDR3 is 17 amino acids long. J was trimmed by 4 bases and V by 1 base; bases with no gene match: 11. From germline, CDR1 is MGHRA and CDR2 YSYEKL. The DNA for the CDR3 is TGCGCCAGCAGCCAAGTGTTAAGCGGGAGATACCGAGAGACCCAGTACTTC. Its protein product is CASSQVLSGRYRETQYF.

The rearrangement joins TRBV30 to TRBJ2-5; TRBD2 might be the D (7 bases). This CDR3 is built from 12 residues. V was pared by 8 bases and J by 5 bases, with 15 bases between. Looked up from germline, CDR1 is GTSNPN and CDR2 is SVGIG (reference sequence). The CDR3 here is CARTAGKETQYF. The CDR3 DNA follows: TGTGCCCGGACAGCGGGGAAGGAGACCCAGTACTTC.

As concerns this clonotype: The conserved phenylalanine or tryptophan normally closing the CDR3 is absent here, so this likely arose from a read error. The chain employs TRBV11-3 and TRBJ1-5; D possibly corresponds to TRBD1 (5 bases). CDR3 length equals 15 residues. Per germline, CDR1 SGHNT and CDR2 YENEEA. For the CDR3, the DNA is TGTATCAGCAGCTTAGATCTGGGGGTGGCTCAGCCCCAGCATTAT. Amino acid sequence: CISSLDLGVAQPQHY.